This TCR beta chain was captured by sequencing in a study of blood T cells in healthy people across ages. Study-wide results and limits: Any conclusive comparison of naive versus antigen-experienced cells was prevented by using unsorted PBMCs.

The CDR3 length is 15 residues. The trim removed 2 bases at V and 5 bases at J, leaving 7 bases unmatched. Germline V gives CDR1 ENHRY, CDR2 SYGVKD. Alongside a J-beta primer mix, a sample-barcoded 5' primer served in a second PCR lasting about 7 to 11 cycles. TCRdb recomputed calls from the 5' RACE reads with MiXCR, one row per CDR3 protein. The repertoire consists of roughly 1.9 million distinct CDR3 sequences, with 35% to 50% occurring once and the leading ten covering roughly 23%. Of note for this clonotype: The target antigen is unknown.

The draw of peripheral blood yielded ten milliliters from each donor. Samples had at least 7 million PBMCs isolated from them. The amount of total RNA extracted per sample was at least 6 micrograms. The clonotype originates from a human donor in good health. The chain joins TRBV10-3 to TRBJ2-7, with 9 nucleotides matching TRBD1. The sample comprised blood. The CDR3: CAISEKGQGSHEQYF. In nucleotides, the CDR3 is TGTGCCATCAGTGAGAAGGGACAGGGATCCCACGAGCAGTACTTC.